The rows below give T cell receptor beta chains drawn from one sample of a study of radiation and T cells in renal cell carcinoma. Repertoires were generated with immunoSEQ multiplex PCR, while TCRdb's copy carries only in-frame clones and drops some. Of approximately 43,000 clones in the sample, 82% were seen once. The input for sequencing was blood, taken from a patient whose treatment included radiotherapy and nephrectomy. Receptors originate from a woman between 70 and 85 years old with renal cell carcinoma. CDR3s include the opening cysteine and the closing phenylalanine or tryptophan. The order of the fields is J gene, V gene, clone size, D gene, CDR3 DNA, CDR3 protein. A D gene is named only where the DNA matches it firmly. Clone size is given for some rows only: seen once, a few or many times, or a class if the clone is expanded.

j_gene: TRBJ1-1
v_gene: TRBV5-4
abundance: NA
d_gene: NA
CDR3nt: TGCGCCAGCAGCCAAGTTAGCAGCAGGATGTCGAACACTGAAGCTTTCTTT
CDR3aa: CASSQVSSRMSNTEAFF

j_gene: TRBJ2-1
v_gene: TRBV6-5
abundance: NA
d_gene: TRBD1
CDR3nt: TGTGCCAGCAGTTCCGGGACAGGGGGTCCCTACAATGAGCAGTTCTTC
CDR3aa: CASSSGTGGPYNEQFF

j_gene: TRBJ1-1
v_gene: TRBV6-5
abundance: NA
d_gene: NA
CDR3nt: TGTGCCAGCAGGCGGGACGGCGGGGTGACTGAAGCTTTCTTT
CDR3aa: CASRRDGGVTEAFF

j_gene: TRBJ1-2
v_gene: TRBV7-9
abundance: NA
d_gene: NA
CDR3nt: TGTGCCAGCAGCTGGAATCGGCTAACCTTC
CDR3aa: CASSWNRLTF

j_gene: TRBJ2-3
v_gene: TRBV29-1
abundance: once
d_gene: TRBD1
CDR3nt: TGCAGCGTAGGACAGGGGGGACAGGGCACGCAGTATTTT
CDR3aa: CSVGQGGQGTQYF

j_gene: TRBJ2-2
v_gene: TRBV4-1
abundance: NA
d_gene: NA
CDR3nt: TGCGCCAGCAGCCAACCCCCCCAGAGAACCGGGGAGCTGTTTTTT
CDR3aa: CASSQPPQRTGELFF

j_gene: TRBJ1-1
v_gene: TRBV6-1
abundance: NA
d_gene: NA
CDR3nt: TGTGCCAGCAGTGAAAGGGCAGGTGAAGCTTTCTTT
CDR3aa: CASSERAGEAFF

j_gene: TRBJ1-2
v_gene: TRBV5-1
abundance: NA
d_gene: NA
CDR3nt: TGCGCCAGCAGCTTGGTGACCTCAAGCGGGTCGAACTATGGCTACACCTTC
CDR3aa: CASSLVTSSGSNYGYTF

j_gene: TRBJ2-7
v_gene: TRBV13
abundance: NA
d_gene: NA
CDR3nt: TGTGCCAGCAGCTCACGCAGGGCACCCCGATCCTACGAGCAGTACTTC
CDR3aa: CASSSRRAPRSYEQYF

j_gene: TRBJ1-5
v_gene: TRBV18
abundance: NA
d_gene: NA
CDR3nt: TGTGCCAGCTCACCGTCGGGGGATCTACCCCAGCATTTT
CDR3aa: CASSPSGDLPQHF

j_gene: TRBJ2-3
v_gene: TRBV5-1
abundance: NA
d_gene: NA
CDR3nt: TGCGCCAGCAGCTTGGGGGGGCGTACAGATACGCAGTATTTT
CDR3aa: CASSLGGRTDTQYF

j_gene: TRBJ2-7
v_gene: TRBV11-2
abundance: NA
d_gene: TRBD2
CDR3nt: TGTGCCAGCAGCTTACCTGGACTAGCGGCGCAGGGGGACGAGCAGTACTTC
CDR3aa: CASSLPGLAAQGDEQYF

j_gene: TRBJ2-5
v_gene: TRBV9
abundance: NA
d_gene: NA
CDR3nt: TGTGCCAGCAGCGTAGGACCGCCACAAGAGACCCAGTACTTC
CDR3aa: CASSVGPPQETQYF

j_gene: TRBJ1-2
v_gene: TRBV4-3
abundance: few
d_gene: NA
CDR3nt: TGCGCCAGCAGCCAAGATTCGGCAGGGTTGAGTGGCTACACCTTC
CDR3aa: CASSQDSAGLSGYTF

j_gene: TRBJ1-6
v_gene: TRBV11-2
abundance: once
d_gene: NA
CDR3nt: TGTGCCAGCAGCTTAAGAGACCTTAGAAGCTCCTATAATTCACCCCTCCACTTT
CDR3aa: CASSLRDLRSSYNSPLHF

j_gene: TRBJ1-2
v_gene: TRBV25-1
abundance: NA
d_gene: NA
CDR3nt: TGTGCCAGCAGTGAATGGAGGGAATGGGGAGACTACACCTTC
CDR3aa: CASSEWREWGDYTF

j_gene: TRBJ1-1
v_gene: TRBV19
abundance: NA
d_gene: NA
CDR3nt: TGTGCCAGTAGTATTGGTGACGGGCGTTACACTGAAGCTTTCTTT
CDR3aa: CASSIGDGRYTEAFF

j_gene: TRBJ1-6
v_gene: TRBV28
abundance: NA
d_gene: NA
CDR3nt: TGTGCCAGCAGTTTTGGGGGCGGCTACTCCTATAATTCACCCCTCCACTTT
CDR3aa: CASSFGGGYSYNSPLHF

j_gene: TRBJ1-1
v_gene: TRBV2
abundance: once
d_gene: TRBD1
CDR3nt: TGTGCCAGCAGAAAGGGACAGGGGGCCTCCTTCGGCACTGAAGCTTTCTTT
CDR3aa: CASRKGQGASFGTEAFF

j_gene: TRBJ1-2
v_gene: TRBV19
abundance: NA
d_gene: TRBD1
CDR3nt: TGTGCCAGTAAATATGACAGGGGGCTTGGAGGCTACACCTTC
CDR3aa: CASKYDRGLGGYTF

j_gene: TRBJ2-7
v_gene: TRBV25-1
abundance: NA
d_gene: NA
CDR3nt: TGTGCCAGCAGTGAAACCTACGAGCAGTACTTC
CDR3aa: CASSETYEQYF

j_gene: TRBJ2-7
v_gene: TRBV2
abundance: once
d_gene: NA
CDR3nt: TGTGCCAGCAGTGAATCAGTGGACGAGCAGTACTTC
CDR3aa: CASSESVDEQYF

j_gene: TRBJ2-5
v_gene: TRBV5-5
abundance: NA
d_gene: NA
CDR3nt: TGTGCCAGCAGCTTAATAGCGGCCCAGGGGGAGACCCAGTACTTC
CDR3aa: CASSLIAAQGETQYF

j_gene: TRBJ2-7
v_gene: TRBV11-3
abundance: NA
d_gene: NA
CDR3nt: TGTGCCAGCAGCTTAGGGACTTCCAGCGAGCAGTACTTC
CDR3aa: CASSLGTSSEQYF

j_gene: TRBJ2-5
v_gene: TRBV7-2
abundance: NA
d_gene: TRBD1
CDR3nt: TGTGCCAGCAGCTTATCAACAGGGGGTTATGAGACCCAGTACTTC
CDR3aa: CASSLSTGGYETQYF

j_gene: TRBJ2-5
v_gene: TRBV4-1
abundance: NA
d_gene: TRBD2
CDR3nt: TGCGCCAGCAGCCCGCGGACTAGCGGTGGACAAGAGACCCAGTACTTC
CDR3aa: CASSPRTSGGQETQYF

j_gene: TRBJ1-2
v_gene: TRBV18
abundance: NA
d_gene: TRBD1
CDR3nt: TGTGCCAGCTCACCCGGACAGGGCGAGACGGTTGGCTACACCTTC
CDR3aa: CASSPGQGETVGYTF

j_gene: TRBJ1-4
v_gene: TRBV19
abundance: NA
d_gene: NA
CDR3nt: TGTGCCAGTAGTTCCCAGACAGGAGATAATGAAAAACTGTTTTTT
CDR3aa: CASSSQTGDNEKLFF

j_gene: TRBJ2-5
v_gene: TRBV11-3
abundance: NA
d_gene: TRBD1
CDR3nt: TGTGCCAGCAGCTTAGGGGGACAGCTAGGCCAAGAGACCCAGTACTTC
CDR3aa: CASSLGGQLGQETQYF

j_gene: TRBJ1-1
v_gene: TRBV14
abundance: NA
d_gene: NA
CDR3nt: TGTGCCAGCAGCCAAGAAATCGGCAGCGACACTGAAGCTTTCTTT
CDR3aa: CASSQEIGSDTEAFF

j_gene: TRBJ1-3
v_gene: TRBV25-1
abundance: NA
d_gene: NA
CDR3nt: TGTGCCAGCACGTCCTTTGGAAACACCATATATTTT
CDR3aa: CASTSFGNTIYF

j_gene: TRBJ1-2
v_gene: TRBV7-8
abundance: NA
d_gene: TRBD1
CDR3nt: TGTGCCAGCAGTTCCGGACAGGGTAACTATGGCTACACCTTC
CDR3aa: CASSSGQGNYGYTF

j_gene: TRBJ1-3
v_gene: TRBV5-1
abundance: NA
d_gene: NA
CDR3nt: TGCGCCAGCAGCTGGAGCCGCCGGGACGATGGAAACACCATATATTTT
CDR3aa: CASSWSRRDDGNTIYF

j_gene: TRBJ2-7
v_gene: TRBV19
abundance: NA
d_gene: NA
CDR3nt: TGTGCCAGTAGTATGGAGGGACAGAGTTCCTACGAGCAGTACTTC
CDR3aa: CASSMEGQSSYEQYF

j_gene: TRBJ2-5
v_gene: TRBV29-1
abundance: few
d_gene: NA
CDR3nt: TGCAGCGTTGAAGATAAGAAGTCAGTGGAGACCCAGTACTTC
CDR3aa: CSVEDKKSVETQYF

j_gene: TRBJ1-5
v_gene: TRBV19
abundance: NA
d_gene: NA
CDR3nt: TGTGCCAGTAGCGACAGGCCGCGGCCCCAGCATTTT
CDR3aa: CASSDRPRPQHF

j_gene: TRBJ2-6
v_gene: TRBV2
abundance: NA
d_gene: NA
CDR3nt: TGTGCCAGCACTATTAGCACGGGACTCCGCTCCTCTGGGGCCAACGTCCTGACTTTC
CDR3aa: CASTISTGLRSSGANVLTF

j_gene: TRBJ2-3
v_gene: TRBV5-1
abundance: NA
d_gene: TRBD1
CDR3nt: TGCGCCAGCAGCTTAGAGGGGGCCTTCACAGATACGCAGTATTTT
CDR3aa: CASSLEGAFTDTQYF

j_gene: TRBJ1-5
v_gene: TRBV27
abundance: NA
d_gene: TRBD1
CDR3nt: TGTGCCAGCAGAGACAGGGGTAGGAATCAGCCCCAGCATTTT
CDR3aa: CASRDRGRNQPQHF

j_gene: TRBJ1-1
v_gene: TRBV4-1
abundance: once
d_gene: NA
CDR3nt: TGCGCCAGCAGCCAAGATTATGGGGTTAACACTGAAGCTTTCTTT
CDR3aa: CASSQDYGVNTEAFF

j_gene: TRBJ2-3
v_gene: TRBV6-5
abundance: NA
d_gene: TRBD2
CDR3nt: TGTGCCAGCGGGAGGGTAAGCACAGATACGCAGTATTTT
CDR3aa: CASGRVSTDTQYF

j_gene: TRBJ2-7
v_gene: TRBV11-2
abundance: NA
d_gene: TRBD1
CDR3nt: TGTGCCAGCAGCTTAGACCCCAGGAGGGGGACAGGAGCAGCCTACGAGCAGTACTTC
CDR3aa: CASSLDPRRGTGAAYEQYF

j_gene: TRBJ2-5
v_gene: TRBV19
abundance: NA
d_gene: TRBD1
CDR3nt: TGTGCCAGTAGAGAGACAGGGCTGGGCGAGACCCAGTACTTC
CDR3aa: CASRETGLGETQYF

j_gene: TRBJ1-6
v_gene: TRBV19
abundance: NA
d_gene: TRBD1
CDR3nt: TGTGCCAGTAGTATGAACAGGGGGCATGGGAATTCACCCCTCCACTTT
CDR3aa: CASSMNRGHGNSPLHF

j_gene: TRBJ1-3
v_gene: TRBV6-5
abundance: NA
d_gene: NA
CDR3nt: TGTGCCAGCAGACGACAGAGCTCTGGAAACACCATATATTTT
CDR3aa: CASRRQSSGNTIYF

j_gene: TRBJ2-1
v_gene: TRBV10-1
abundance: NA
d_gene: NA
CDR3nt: TGCGCCAGCAGGGGGTGGGACTCCGGGGATGAGCAGTTCTTC
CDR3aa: CASRGWDSGDEQFF

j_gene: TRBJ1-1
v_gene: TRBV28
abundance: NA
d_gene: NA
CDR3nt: TGTGCCAGCAGTCCAGCAACAGCGAACACTGAAGCTTTCTTT
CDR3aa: CASSPATANTEAFF

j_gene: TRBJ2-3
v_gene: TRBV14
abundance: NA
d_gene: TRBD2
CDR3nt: TGTGCCAGCAGCCGAGTAGCGGGAACATCAGATACGCAGTATTTT
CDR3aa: CASSRVAGTSDTQYF

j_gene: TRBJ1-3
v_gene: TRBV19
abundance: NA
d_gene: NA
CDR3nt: TGTGCCAGTAGTACAGAGCGAGGAAACACCATATATTTT
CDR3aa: CASSTERGNTIYF

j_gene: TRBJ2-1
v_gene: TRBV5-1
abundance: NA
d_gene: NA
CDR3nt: TGCGCCAGCAGCTTGTCGGGAAGCCTCAATGAGCAGTTCTTC
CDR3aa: CASSLSGSLNEQFF

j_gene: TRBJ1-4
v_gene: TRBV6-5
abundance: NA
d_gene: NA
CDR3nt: TGTGCCAGCAGTCGACTGGGGGGGGATGAAAAACTGTTTTTT
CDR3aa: CASSRLGGDEKLFF

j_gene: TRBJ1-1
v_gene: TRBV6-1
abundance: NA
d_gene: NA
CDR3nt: TGTGCCAGCAGTGAAGGAGGGGAGTGGGGGATTTACACTGAAGCTTTCTTT
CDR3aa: CASSEGGEWGIYTEAFF

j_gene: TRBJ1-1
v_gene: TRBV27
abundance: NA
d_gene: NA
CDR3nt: TGTGCCAGCAGTAGAATGGGTGAAGCTTTCTTT
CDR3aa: CASSRMGEAFF

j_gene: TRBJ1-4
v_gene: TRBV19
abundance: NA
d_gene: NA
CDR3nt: TGTGCCAGTAGTGCCGCAGGGCCCTCGAATGAAAAACTGTTTTTT
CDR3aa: CASSAAGPSNEKLFF

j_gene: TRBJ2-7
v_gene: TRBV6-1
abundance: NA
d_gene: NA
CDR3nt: TGTGCCACGTATTCCGGGACGGCGGCCTACGAGCAGTACTTC
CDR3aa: CATYSGTAAYEQYF

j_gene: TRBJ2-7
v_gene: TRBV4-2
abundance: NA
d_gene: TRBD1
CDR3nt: TGTGCCAGCAGCCAAGATCACAGACAGGGTCACGAGCAGTACTTC
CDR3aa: CASSQDHRQGHEQYF

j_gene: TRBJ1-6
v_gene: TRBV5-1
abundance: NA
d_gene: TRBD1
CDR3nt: TGCGCCAGCAGACCCGGGACAGGGGAGTCACCCCTCCACTTT
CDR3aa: CASRPGTGESPLHF

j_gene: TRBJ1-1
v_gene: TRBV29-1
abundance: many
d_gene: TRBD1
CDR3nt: TGCAGCGTTGGGGGGACAGGACCCACTGAAGCTTTCTTT
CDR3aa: CSVGGTGPTEAFF